A single sample is the source of the 16 T cell receptor beta chains below, sequenced in a study of cytomegalovirus exposure and HLA in healthy donors. Researchers ran the PCR with 60 Vbeta and 13 Jbeta primers. The protocol was immunoSEQ multiplex PCR, while the TCRdb copy is restricted to in-frame clones and leaves out a portion. This table holds about 90,000 clones, 60% to 80% found once. The specimen was PBMCs. All receptors derive from a woman aged 60-70 years in good health and CMV-seropositive.

The chain combines TRBV18 with TRBJ2-7; tentative D call: TRBD2 (5 bases). Per germline, CDR1 KGHSH and CDR2 LQKENI. CDR3 length equals 15 residues. Trimming took 3 bases from V and 2 from J, leaving 14 bases between them. CDR3 sequence: CASSPFRGSAYEQYF. In DNA form, the CDR3 reads TGTGCCAGCTCACCTTTTCGAGGTAGCGCCTACGAGCAGTACTTC. The variable domain in full, with the rest retrieved from reference TRBV18 and TRBJ2-7, is NAGVMQNPRHLVRRRGQEARLRCSPMKGHSHVYWYRQLPEEGLKFMVYLQKENIIDESGMPKERFSAEFPKEGPSILRIQQVVRGDSAAYFCASSPFRGSAYEQYFGPGTRLTVT.

This clone came up a few times. The rearrangement uses TRBV12-5 and TRBJ1-1; 7 nucleotides line up with TRBD1. Per germline, CDR1 LGHNT and CDR2 FRNRAP. V lost 6 bases and J lost 5; bases outside the gene matches: 9. This CDR3 region has 14 residues. The CDR3 loop reads CASGLGGAGTEAFF. The CDR3 DNA sequence: TGTGCTAGTGGCCTAGGGGGCGCAGGAACTGAAGCTTTCTTT.

V gene TRBV7-8 combines with J gene TRBJ1-1; D perhaps matches TRBD1 (6 bases). The V gene's germline CDR1 is SGHVS and CDR2 FQNEAQ. The V and J ends lost 3 bases and 5 bases respectively, with 22 bases between them. The CDR3 covers 17 residues. The CDR3 protein is CASSFTTTTLRGTEAFF. CDR3 DNA sequence: TGTGCCAGCAGCTTCACCACGACCACCCTCAGGGGAACTGAAGCTTTCTTT.

The rearrangement uses TRBV6-5 and TRBJ1-2; 9 positions match TRBD1. Germline CDR1 is MNHEY and CDR2 is SVGAGI. V trimming: 0 bases; J trimming: 4 bases; junction bases outside the gene matches: 6. This CDR3 has 16 amino acids. The CDR3 coding sequence is TGTGCCAGCAGTTACTCGCGACAGGGGGAGGTCTATGGCTACACCTTC. Protein product: CASSYSRQGEVYGYTF.

The J gene is TRBJ2-1, the V gene TRBV14, with a tentative D call TRBD2 (5 bases). The CDR3 length is 15 residues. Trimming cost V 5 bases and J 1 base, with 12 bases left between them. CDR1 is SGHDN, CDR2 FVKESK, per germline. The CDR3 region is CASSYGLRSYNEQFF. The CDR3, as DNA: TGTGCCAGCAGCTACGGACTGAGGTCCTACAATGAGCAGTTCTTC.

The rearrangement uses TRBV9 and TRBJ1-1, with TRBD1 identical over 8 bases. The CDR3 runs to 16 residues. The trim removed 2 bases at V and 0 bases at J, leaving 6 bases unmatched. Germline-derived CDR1 and CDR2 are SGDLS and YYNGEE. CDR3 in amino acids: CASSVLGQALNTEAFF. CDR3 nucleotide sequence: TGTGCCAGCAGCGTGCTGGGACAGGCGCTGAACACTGAAGCTTTCTTT. The full variable domain, rest sourced from reference TRBV9 and TRBJ1-1, is DSGVTQTPKHLITATGQRVTLRCSPRSGDLSVYWYQQSLDQGLQFLIQYYNGEERAKGNILERFSAQQFPDLHSELNLSSLELGDSALYFCASSVLGQALNTEAFFGQGTRLTVV.

The rearrangement links TRBV15 to TRBJ2-6; 7 nucleotides align to TRBD1. In germline, CDR1 is LNHNV, CDR2 YYDKDF (reference sequence). This CDR3 region has 16 residues. After removal of 5 bases from V and 4 bases from J, the junction contained 8 bases not matched to a gene. CDR3 sequence: CATSGGDRAGANVLTF. The CDR3 DNA follows: TGTGCCACCAGCGGAGGAGACAGGGCCGGGGCCAACGTCCTGACTTTC.

The rearrangement uses TRBV11-1 and TRBJ1-1, with TRBD1 as a possible D gene (5 bases). The CDR3 has 15 amino acids. V was trimmed by 5 bases and J by 2 bases, leaving 15 bases between them. The germline CDR1 and CDR2 sequences are SGHAT and FQDESV (reference sequence). DNA of the CDR3: TGTGCCAGCAGCCTAGGGGCTAATGCCAACACTGAAGCTTTCTTT. Protein product: CASSLGANANTEAFF.

This clone came up many times. The same CDR3 also results from other DNA sequences found in this sample. V gene TRBV5-6 combines with J gene TRBJ1-1; tentatively, D is TRBD1 (5 bases). The ends were cut back, 0 bases at V and 0 bases at J, with 9 bases in the middle. From germline, CDR1 is SGHDT and CDR2 YYEEEE. This CDR3 contains 15 residues. The CDR3, as DNA: TGTGCCAGCAGCTTGGGGGCAGGGTTGAACACTGAAGCTTTCTTT. The encoded protein is CASSLGAGLNTEAFF.

J is TRBJ1-2 and V is TRBV29-1; no definite D call. The germline V gene has CDR1 SQVTM and CDR2 ANQGSEA. V lost 5 bases, J lost 1 base, and 8 bases lay in between. This CDR3 comprises 12 residues. This chain's CDR3 is CSVFAVNYGYTF. CDR3 bases: TGCAGCGTTTTTGCGGTTAACTATGGCTACACCTTC.

V gene TRBV7-2 combines with J gene TRBJ2-3; 7 nucleotides agree with TRBD2. V lost 4 bases, J lost 1 base, and 8 bases stayed unmatched. The CDR3 covers 16 residues. Germline V gene lookup returns CDR1 SGHTA and CDR2 FQGNSA. The CDR3 DNA reads TGTGCCAGCAGCTCGAAAGGGGCGGGGGGCACAGATACGCAGTATTTT. Translated, it gives CASSSKGAGGTDTQYF.

In its sample, this clone was seen a few times. The chain combines TRBV6-1 with TRBJ1-1; possibly TRBD1 for D (5 bases). Per germline, CDR1 MNHNS and CDR2 SASEGT. The CDR3 consists of 11 residues. Trimming shortened V by 8 bases and J by 3 bases, and 7 bases separated the two germline ends. CDR3 loop: CASGRDTEAFF. The CDR3 DNA is TGTGCCAGCGGCAGGGACACTGAAGCTTTCTTT.

This clone was recorded once. V usage is TRBV29-1 and J usage is TRBJ1-1; D is uncertain. Germline assignment: CDR1 SQVTM and CDR2 ANQGSEA. V was trimmed by 2 bases and J by 8 bases, leaving 9 bases between them. The CDR3 is made up of 11 amino acids. The CDR3 reads CSVEFTREAFF. The CDR3 DNA reads as TGCAGCGTTGAATTTACGCGGGAAGCTTTCTTT.

This clone appeared a single time. The chain couples TRBV4-2 to TRBJ2-7, with 14 bases fitting TRBD2. The V gene's germline CDR1 is LGHNA and CDR2 YNFKEQ. The CDR3 totals 15 residues. V trimming: 3 bases; J trimming: 4 bases; junction bases outside the gene matches: 2. This chain's CDR3 is CASSQTSGGEYEQYF. CDR3 bases: TGTGCCAGCAGCCAGACTAGCGGGGGGGAATACGAGCAGTACTTC.

The gene calls are TRBV28 and TRBJ1-2, with TRBD1 matching 10 bases. The J segment lost 10 bases and the V segment lost 2 bases, leaving 7 bases of the junction unmatched. This CDR3 is 14 amino acids long. Germline loops: CDR1 MDHEN, CDR2 SYDVKM. The CDR3 nucleotides are TGTGCCAGCAGTTTAAAGGGGACAGGGGTATACTACACCTTC. This translates into CASSLKGTGVYYTF.

The chain has TRBV10-1 and TRBJ1-2, with a possible D match to TRBD1 (5 bases). CDR1 WNHNN and CDR2 SYGVQD come from the germline V gene (reference sequence). The CDR3 is 14 amino acids. Trimming removed 3 bases at V and 7 bases at J, with 15 bases between. The CDR3 here is CASSEQVGLCGYTF. The CDR3, as DNA: TGCGCCAGCAGTGAACAGGTAGGGTTGTGTGGCTACACCTTC.